This section outlines one T cell receptor beta chain sequence together with its context. At the DNA level, this CDR3 is encoded by other sequences in the same sample as well. This CDR3 is 14 amino acids long. Trimming took 3 bases from V and 0 from J; bases not matched to a gene: 1. Germline V gene data show CDR1 as LNHNV and CDR2 as YYDKDF (reference sequence). This record comes from a study of blood T cell repertoires in COVID-19. Study-wide background: Acute and convalescent COVID-19 specimens originated in the United States, Italy and Spain.

Data came from immunoSEQ multiplex PCR; TCRdb stores just in-frame clones and leaves some out. The table lists about 210,000 clones, around 85% of them singletons. Recruits, aged about 18 to 100 years, lived in 24 US areas. In assigning cohorts, the study relied on participant-reported clinical history. Cohort 3 donors were reported recovered after two negative PCRs, clearance, or symptom resolution. This receptor was obtained from a man between 40 and 49 years old who had recovered from COVID-19. The source material was PBMCs or T cells enriched from blood (not recorded which). The chain is built from TRBV15 and TRBJ1-2; 7 positions match TRBD1. CDR3 loop: CATSRDRTNYGYTF. The CDR3 region has the DNA TGTGCCACCAGCAGGGACAGGACTAACTATGGCTACACCTTC. Full variable domain (missing parts from reference TRBV15 and TRBJ1-2): DAMVIQNPRYQVTQFGKPVTLSCSQTLNHNVMYWYQQKSSQAPKLLFHYYDKDFNNEADTPDNFQSRRPNTSFCFLDIRSPGLGDTAMYLCATSRDRTNYGYTFGSGTRLTVV.